This T cell receptor beta chain came from a study of CD8 T cells in ankylosing spondylitis. Findings and caveats of the study: Reported data indicate significant enrichment of disease-linked clones within matched ankylosing spondylitis synovial fluid. Characteristic of ankylosing spondylitis blood, it appeared, was a TCR beta motif comprising eight highly homologous variants. Before this, some motif variants had been reported in reactive arthritis synovial fluid and blood.

TCRdb re-called the 5' RACE reads with MiXCR, one entry per CDR3 protein. The sample yields 700,000 or so distinct CDR3 sequences, 15% to 20% seen once. The sample holds a few counts of this clonotype. Its antigen is not identified. The V and J ends lost 4 bases and 7 bases respectively, with 12 bases between them. Germline values: CDR1 SGHDN, CDR2 FVKESK. This CDR3 has 13 amino acids. The sequence came from a male donor with ankylosing spondylitis. The sequenced material came from blood, either unsorted or a sorted T cell fraction (not recorded which). The J gene is TRBJ2-3, the V gene TRBV14; D possibly corresponds to TRBD1 (6 bases). CDR3 coding DNA: TGTGCCAGCAGCCCCGGACAGACCAATACGCAGTATTTT. Encoded protein: CASSPGQTNTQYF.